This T cell receptor (beta chain) was captured by sequencing in a study of radiation and T cells in renal cell carcinoma. The overall study: Nephrectomy followed 15 Gy stereotactic body radiation by 4 weeks. Regarding the study as a whole: Top tumor clonotypes rose in blood 2 weeks post-radiation, then contracted.

Trimming removed 3 bases at V and 5 bases at J, with 25 bases between. Germline CDR1 reads SGHNT; CDR2 reads YENEEA. This CDR3 is 18 amino acids long. The repertoire was sequenced with immunoSEQ multiplex PCR; TCRdb's copy has only in-frame clones and lacks some. The table lists tens of thousands of clones, 78% of them singletons. Sample time point: baseline pretreatment blood. As to treatment: 15 Gy SBRT to primary tumor, nephrectomy 4 weeks later. To note about this clone: What it binds is not known.

This clonotype was obtained from a man aged 60 to 69 with renal cell carcinoma. The chain links TRBV11-3 to TRBJ1-1; D gene ambiguous. The sequencing used blood, collected from a patient whose treatment included radiotherapy and nephrectomy. The CDR3 reads CASSFARWSPTRETEAFF. The CDR3 bases are TGTGCCAGCAGCTTTGCCCGATGGTCACCTACAAGGGAGACTGAAGCTTTCTTT.